Presented here are 7 T cell receptor beta chains from one specimen sequenced in a study of cytomegalovirus exposure and HLA in healthy donors. Clones were sequenced by immunoSEQ multiplex PCR, and TCRdb holds only the in-frame ones, with some missing. This table holds around 240,000 clones, 90% found once. The specimen sequenced was PBMCs. The receptors were sampled from a woman younger than 35 in good health and CMV-seronegative.

The genes are TRBV7-9 and TRBJ1-6; D might be TRBD1 (5 bases). The V and J ends lost 5 bases and 8 bases respectively, with 19 bases between them. CDR1 and CDR2 from the germline V gene are SEHNR and FQNEAQ (reference sequence). The CDR3 runs 16 residues. The CDR3 region is CASSPPWQGGDSPLHF. For the CDR3, the DNA is TGTGCCAGCAGCCCCCCATGGCAGGGCGGGGATTCACCCCTCCACTTT.

The chain links TRBV9 to TRBJ2-1; D is perhaps TRBD1 (6 bases). The CDR3 totals 14 residues. Trimming shortened V by 2 bases and J by 6 bases, and 12 bases separated the two germline ends. Germline CDR1 and CDR2: SGDLS and YYNGEE. CDR3 in amino acids: CASSVTGAGNEQFF. CDR3 nucleotide sequence: TGTGCCAGCAGCGTGACAGGCGCGGGCAATGAGCAGTTCTTC.

This clone turned up a few times. The chain couples TRBV28 to TRBJ1-5; D gene uncertain. This CDR3 spans 13 amino acids. The V gene lost 6 bases and the J gene lost 5 bases, with 11 bases spanning the gap. CDR1 and CDR2 (germline): MDHEN, SYDVKM. In DNA form, the CDR3 reads TGTGCCAGCAGACCCGAGTACCATCAGCCCCAGCATTTT. This codes for CASRPEYHQPQHF.

The chain couples TRBV5-1 to TRBJ1-6, with D unclear. V was trimmed by 0 bases and J by 6 bases, leaving 13 bases between them. This CDR3 has 16 amino acids. Germline loops: CDR1 SGHRS, CDR2 YFSETQ. DNA of the CDR3: TGCGCCAGCAGCTTGGCCCCTCAGCGGTTTAATTCACCCCTCCACTTT. It translates to CASSLAPQRFNSPLHF.

The rearrangement uses TRBV5-1 and TRBJ1-1, with TRBD1 matching 7 bases. CDR3 length: 14 amino acids. With 2 bases clipped from V and 4 bases from J, the junction kept 5 bases outside the gene matches. The germline gives CDR1 SGHRS, CDR2 YFSETQ. CDR3 residues: CASSFQGVGTEAFF. For the CDR3, the DNA is TGCGCCAGCAGCTTCCAGGGGGTTGGCACTGAAGCTTTCTTT.

The CDR3 reads CASSLTGKETQYF. DNA for the CDR3: TGTGCCAGCAGCTTGACAGGGAAGGAGACCCAGTACTTC. The chain recombines TRBV7-2 with TRBJ2-5; 7 bases fit TRBD1. The CDR3 length is 13 residues. CDR1 and CDR2 (germline): SGHTA, FQGNSA. The J segment lost 5 bases and the V segment lost 3 bases, leaving 3 bases of the junction unmatched.

V gene TRBV27 combines with J gene TRBJ2-7; 13 positions match TRBD2. CDR3 size: 14 residues. Germline CDR1 is MNHEY and CDR2 is SMNVEV (reference sequence). V lost 6 bases to trimming and J lost 12 bases; unmatched junction nucleotides: 11. CDR3 in DNA: TGTGCCAGCAGCAGAAATCCGGGACTAGCGGGGTGGTACTTC. Translated, it gives CASSRNPGLAGWYF.